This entry describes one T cell receptor beta chain. The antigen is undetermined. This sample was included in a study of cytomegalovirus exposure and HLA in healthy donors. General study findings and limits: A few CMV-associated chains were confirmed in vitro to be specific for CMV antigens.

Sequencing was performed with immunoSEQ multiplex PCR; in TCRdb, only in-frame clones are kept and a portion is missing. In the table there are some 160,000 clones, more than 75% of which are singletons. This CDR3 comprises 14 residues. Germline-derived CDR1 and CDR2 are MDHEN and SYDVKM. The V end was cut by 3 bases, the J end by 7 bases, with 13 bases between. This chain joins TRBV28 and TRBJ2-1, with a possible D match to TRBD2 (6 bases). The material sequenced was PBMCs. The clonotype originates from a man younger than 35 in good health and CMV-seronegative. The CDR3 nucleotides are TGTGCCAGCAGTTTTGCCGGGGGTGTGAATGAGCAGTTCTTC. Protein sequence: CASSFAGGVNEQFF.